This section outlines one T cell receptor (beta chain) sequence together with its context. The sample comes from a study of blood T cell repertoires in COVID-19. The overall study: Specimens from acute and convalescent COVID-19 originated in the United States, Italy and Spain.

TCRdb's table, derived via immunoSEQ multiplex PCR, lists solely in-frame clones and lacks some. The sample comprises approximately 180,000 clones, roughly 85% of which are singletons, and approximately 26% rests with the top ten. V was clipped by 3 bases and J by 0 bases; unmatched bases: 3. This CDR3 is 15 amino acids long. Germline CDR1 and CDR2: SGHRS and YFSETQ. Input material: peripheral blood. The chain employs TRBV5-1 and TRBJ2-1; 7 bases agree with TRBD1. This receptor was obtained from a woman aged 70-85 years with acute or convalescent COVID-19. The CDR3 nucleotides read TGCGCCAGCAGCTCGGACAGGCCCTCCTACAATGAGCAGTTCTTC. Translation: CASSSDRPSYNEQFF. Full variable domain (outside the CDR3, taken from reference TRBV5-1 and TRBJ2-1): KAGVTQTPRYLIKTRGQQVTLSCSPISGHRSVSWYQQTPGQGLQFLFEYFSETQRNKGNFPGRFSGRQFSNSRSEMNVSTLELGDSALYLCASSSDRPSYNEQFFGPGTRLTVL.